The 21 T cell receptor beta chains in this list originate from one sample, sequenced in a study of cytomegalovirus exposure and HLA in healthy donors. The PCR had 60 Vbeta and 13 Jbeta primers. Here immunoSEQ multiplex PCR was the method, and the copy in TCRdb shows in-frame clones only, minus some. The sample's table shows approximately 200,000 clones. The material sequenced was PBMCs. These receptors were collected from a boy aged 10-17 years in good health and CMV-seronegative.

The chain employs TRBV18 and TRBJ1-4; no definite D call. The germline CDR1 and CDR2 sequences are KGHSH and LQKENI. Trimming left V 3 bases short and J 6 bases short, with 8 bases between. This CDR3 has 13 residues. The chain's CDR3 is CASSPPADEKLFF. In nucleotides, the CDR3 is TGTGCCAGCTCACCTCCCGCGGATGAAAAACTGTTTTTT.

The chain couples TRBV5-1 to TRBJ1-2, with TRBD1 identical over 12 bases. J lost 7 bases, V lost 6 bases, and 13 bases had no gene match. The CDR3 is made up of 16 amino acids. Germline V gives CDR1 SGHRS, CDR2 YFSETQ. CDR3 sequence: CASKSGTGGSPLGYTF. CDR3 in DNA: TGCGCCAGCAAATCCGGGACAGGGGGCTCTCCCCTTGGCTACACCTTC. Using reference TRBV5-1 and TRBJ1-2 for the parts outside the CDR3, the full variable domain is KAGVTQTPRYLIKTRGQQVTLSCSPISGHRSVSWYQQTPGQGLQFLFEYFSETQRNKGNFPGRFSGRQFSNSRSEMNVSTLELGDSALYLCASKSGTGGSPLGYTFGSGTRLTVV.

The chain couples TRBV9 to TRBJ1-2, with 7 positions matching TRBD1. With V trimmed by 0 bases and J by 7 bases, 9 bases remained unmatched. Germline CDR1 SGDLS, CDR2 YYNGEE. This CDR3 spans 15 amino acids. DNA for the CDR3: TGTGCCAGCAGCGTAGAAGGCAGGGGGGCGAGTGGCTACACCTTC. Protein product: CASSVEGRGASGYTF. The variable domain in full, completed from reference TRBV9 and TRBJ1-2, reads DSGVTQTPKHLITATGQRVTLRCSPRSGDLSVYWYQQSLDQGLQFLIQYYNGEERAKGNILERFSAQQFPDLHSELNLSSLELGDSALYFCASSVEGRGASGYTFGSGTRLTVV.

CDR3 loop: CASRDRGPSYEQYF. The CDR3 nucleotides are TGTGCCAGCAGAGACAGGGGCCCCTCCTACGAGCAGTACTTC. J is TRBJ2-7 and V is TRBV6-1; 8 nucleotides match TRBD1. The germline V gene encodes CDR1 MNHNS and CDR2 SASEGT. This CDR3 region has 14 residues. Trimming at V came to 6 bases and at J to 0 bases, leaving 4 bases not matched to a gene.

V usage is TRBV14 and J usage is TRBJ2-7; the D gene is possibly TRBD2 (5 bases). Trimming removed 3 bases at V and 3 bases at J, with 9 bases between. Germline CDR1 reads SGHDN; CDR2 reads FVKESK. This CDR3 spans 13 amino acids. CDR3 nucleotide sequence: TGTGCCAGCAGCCACCTAGGGAGCTACGAGCAGTACTTC. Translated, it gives CASSHLGSYEQYF. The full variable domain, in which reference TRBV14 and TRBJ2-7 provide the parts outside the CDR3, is EAGVTQFPSHSVIEKGQTVTLRCDPISGHDNLYWYRRVMGKEIKFLLHFVKESKQDESGMPNNRFLAERTGGTYSTLKVQPAELEDSGVYFCASSHLGSYEQYFGPGTRLTVT.

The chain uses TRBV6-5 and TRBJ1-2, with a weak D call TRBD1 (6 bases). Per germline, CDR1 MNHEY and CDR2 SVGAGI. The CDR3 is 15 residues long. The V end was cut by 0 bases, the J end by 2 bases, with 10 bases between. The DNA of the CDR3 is TGTGCCAGCAGTTACTCAGTCAGGGGAAACTATGGCTACACCTTC. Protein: CASSYSVRGNYGYTF.

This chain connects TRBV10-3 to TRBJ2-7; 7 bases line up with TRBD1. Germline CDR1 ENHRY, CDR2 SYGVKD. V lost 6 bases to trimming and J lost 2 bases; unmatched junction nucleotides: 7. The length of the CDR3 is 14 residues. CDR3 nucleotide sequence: TGTGCCATCAGAGAAACGACAGGGCCCTACGAGCAGTACTTC. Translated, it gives CAIRETTGPYEQYF.

The CDR3 DNA reads as TGTGCCAGCAGTTACGGAGAGAACACTGAAGCTTTCTTT. This gives the protein CASSYGENTEAFF. V and J are TRBV6-6 and TRBJ1-1; no clear D. The CDR3 runs to 13 residues. The germline V gene has CDR1 MNHNY and CDR2 SVGAGI (reference sequence). Trimming took off 2 bases at V and 1 base at J, with 5 bases between the two ends.

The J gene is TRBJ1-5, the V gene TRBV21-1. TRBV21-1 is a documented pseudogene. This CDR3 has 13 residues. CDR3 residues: CASSNGGNQPQHF. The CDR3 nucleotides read TGTGCCAGCAGCAACGGGGGCAATCAGCCCCAGCATTTT.

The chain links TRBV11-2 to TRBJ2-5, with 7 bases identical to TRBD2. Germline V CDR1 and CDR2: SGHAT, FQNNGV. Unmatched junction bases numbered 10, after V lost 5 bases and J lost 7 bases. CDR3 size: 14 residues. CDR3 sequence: CASSQTSSRGTQYF. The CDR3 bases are TGTGCCAGCAGCCAGACTAGCTCTCGTGGGACCCAGTACTTC.

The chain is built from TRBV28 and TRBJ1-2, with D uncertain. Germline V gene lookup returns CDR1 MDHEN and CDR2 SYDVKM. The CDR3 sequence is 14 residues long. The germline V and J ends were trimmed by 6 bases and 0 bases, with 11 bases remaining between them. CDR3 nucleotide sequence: TGTGCCAGCAGCTCCCCACCAGCTAACTATGGCTACACCTTC. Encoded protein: CASSSPPANYGYTF.

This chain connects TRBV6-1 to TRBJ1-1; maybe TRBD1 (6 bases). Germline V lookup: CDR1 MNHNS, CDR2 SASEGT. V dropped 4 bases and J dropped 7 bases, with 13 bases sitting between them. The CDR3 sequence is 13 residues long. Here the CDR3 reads CASSGTARVEAFF. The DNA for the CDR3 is TGTGCCAGCAGTGGGACAGCAAGAGTTGAAGCTTTCTTT.

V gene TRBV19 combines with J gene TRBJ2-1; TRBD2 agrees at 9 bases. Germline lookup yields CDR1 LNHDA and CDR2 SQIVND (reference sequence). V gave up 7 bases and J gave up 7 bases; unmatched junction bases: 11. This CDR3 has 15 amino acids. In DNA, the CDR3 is TGTGCCAGTACCGCATTTAGCGGGGGTGGGAATGAGCAGTTCTTC. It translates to CASTAFSGGGNEQFF. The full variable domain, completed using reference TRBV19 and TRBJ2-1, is DGGITQSPKYLFRKEGQNVTLSCEQNLNHDAMYWYRQDPGQGLRLIYYSQIVNDFQKGDIAEGYSVSREKKESFPLTVTSAQKNPTAFYLCASTAFSGGGNEQFFGPGTRLTVL.

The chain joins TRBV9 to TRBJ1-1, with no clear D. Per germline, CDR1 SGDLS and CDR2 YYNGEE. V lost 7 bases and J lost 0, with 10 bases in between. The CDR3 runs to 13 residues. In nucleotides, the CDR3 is TGTGCCAGCGGCACAGCGGTGAACACTGAAGCTTTCTTT. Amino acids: CASGTAVNTEAFF. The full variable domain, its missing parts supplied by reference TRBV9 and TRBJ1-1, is DSGVTQTPKHLITATGQRVTLRCSPRSGDLSVYWYQQSLDQGLQFLIQYYNGEERAKGNILERFSAQQFPDLHSELNLSSLELGDSALYFCASGTAVNTEAFFGQGTRLTVV.

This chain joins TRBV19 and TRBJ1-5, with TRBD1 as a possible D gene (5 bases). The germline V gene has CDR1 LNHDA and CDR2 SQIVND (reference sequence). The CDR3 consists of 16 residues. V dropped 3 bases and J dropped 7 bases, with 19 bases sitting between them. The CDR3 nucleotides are TGTGCCAGTAGTATGTCAGGGTCGTGGGGGAGGCAGCCCCAGCATTTT. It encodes CASSMSGSWGRQPQHF.

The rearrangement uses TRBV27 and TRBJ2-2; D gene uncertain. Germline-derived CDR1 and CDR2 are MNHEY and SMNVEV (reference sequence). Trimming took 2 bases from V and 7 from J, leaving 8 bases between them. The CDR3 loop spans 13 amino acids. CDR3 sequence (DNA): TGTGCCAGCAGTTTAAGCGCGGTCGGGGAGCTGTTTTTT. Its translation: CASSLSAVGELFF.

The CDR3 here is CASSQDPLGQINTEAFF. The CDR3 nucleotides are TGCGCCAGCAGCCAAGACCCCCTGGGACAGATAAACACTGAAGCTTTCTTT. This rearrangement joins TRBV4-1 to TRBJ1-1; TRBD1 aligns across 7 bases. Germline loops: CDR1 MGHRA, CDR2 YSYEKL. V lost 0 bases, J lost 2 bases, and 9 bases stayed unmatched. The CDR3 extends over 17 amino acids.

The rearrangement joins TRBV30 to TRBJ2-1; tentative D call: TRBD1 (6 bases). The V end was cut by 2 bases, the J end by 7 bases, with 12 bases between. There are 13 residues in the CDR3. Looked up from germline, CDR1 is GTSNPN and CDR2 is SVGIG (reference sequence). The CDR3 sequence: CAWSSSGDNEQFF. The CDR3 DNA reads TGTGCCTGGAGTTCGTCAGGGGATAATGAGCAGTTCTTC.

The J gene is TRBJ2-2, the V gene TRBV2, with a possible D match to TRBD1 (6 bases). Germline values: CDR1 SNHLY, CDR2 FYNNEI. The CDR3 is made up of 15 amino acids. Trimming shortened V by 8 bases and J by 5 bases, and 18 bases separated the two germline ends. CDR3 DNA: TGTGCCAGCCTCCTACAGGGCACTTTAACCGGGGAGCTGTTTTTT. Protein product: CASLLQGTLTGELFF.

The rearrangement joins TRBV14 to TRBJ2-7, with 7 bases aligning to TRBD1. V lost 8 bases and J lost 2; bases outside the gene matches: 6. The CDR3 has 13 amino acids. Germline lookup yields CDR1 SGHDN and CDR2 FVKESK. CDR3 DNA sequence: TGTGCCAGCCGCCGGGACAGTGCCTACGAGCAGTACTTC. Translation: CASRRDSAYEQYF.

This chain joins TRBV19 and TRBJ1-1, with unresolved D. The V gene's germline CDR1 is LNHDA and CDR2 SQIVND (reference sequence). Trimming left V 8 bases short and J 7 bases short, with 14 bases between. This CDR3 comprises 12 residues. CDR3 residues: CASRLDRSEAFF. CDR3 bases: TGTGCCAGTCGGTTAGACCGGAGTGAAGCTTTCTTT.